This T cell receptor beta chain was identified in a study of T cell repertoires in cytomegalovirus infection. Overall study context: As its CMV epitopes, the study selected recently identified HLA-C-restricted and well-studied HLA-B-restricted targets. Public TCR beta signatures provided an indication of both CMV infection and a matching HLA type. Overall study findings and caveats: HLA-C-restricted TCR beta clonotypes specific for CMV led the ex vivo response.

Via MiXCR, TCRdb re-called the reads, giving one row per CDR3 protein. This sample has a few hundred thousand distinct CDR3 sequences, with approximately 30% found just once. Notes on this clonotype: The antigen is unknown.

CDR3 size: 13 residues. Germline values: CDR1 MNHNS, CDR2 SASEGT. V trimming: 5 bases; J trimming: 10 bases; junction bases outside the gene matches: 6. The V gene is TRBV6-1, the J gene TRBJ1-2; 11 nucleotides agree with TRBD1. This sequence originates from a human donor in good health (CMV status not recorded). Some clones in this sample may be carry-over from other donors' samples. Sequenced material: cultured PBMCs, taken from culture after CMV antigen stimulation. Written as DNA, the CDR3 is TGTGCCAGCAGTCCCGGGACAGGGGGAATCTACACCTTC. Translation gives CASSPGTGGIYTF.